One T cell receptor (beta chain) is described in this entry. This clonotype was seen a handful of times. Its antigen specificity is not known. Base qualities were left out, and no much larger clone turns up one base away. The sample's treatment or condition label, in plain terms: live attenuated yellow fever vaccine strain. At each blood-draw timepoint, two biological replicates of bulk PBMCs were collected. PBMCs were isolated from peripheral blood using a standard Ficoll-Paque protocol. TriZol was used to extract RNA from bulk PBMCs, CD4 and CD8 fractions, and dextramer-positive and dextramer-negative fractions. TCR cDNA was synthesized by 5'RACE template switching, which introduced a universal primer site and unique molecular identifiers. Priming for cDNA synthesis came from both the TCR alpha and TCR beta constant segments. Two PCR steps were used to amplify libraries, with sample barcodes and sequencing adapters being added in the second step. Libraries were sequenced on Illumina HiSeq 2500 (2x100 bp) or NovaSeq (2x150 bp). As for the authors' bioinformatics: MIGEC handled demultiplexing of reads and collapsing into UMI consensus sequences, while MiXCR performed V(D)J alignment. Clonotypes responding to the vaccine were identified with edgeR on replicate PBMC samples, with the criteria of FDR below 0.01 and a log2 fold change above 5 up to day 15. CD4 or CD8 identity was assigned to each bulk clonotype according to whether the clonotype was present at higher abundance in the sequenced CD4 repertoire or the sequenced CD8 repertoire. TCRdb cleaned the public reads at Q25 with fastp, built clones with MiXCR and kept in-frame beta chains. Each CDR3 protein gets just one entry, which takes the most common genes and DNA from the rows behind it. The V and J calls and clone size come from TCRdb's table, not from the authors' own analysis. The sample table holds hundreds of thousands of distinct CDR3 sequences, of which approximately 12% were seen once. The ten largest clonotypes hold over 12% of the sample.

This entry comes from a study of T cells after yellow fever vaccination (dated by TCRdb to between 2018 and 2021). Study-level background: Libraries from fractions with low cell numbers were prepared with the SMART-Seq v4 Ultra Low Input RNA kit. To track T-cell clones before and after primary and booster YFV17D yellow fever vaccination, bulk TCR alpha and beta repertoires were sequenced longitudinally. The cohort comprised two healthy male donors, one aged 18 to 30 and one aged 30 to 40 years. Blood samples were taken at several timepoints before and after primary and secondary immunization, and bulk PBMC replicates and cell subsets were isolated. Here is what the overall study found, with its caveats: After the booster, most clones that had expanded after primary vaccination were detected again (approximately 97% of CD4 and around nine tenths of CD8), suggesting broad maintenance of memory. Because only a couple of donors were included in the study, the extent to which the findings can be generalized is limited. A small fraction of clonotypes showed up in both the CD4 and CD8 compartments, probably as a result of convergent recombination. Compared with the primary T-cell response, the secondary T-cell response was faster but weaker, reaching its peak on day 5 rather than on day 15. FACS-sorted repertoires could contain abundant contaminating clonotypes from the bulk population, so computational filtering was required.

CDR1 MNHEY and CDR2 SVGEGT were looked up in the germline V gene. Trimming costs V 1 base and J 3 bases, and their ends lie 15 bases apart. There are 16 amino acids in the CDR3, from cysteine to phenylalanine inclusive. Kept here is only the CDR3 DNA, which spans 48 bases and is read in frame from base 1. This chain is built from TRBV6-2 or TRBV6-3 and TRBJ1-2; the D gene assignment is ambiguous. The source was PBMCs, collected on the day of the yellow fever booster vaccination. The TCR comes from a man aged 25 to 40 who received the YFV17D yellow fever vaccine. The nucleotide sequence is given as TGTGCCAGCAGTTACTTTTCCCTGACGGCCCACTATGGCTACACCTTC. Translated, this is CASSYFSLTAHYGYTF.